Following are 28 T cell receptor beta chains from one sample sequenced in a study of control samples from healthy donors and cancer patients. Sequencing was performed with immunoSEQ multiplex PCR; in TCRdb, only in-frame clones are kept and a portion is missing. Here the sample spans around 100,000 clones, about nine tenths being singletons. The sequenced material came from blood. The receptors derive from a woman between 70 and 85 years old in good health.

The gene calls are TRBV6-5 and TRBJ1-5, with D tentatively TRBD1 (5 bases). Germline assignment: CDR1 MNHEY and CDR2 SVGAGI. The germline V and J ends were trimmed by 0 bases and 0 bases, with 6 bases remaining between them. CDR3 size: 15 residues. CDR3 sequence reads: CASSYSTDSNQPQHF. CDR3 in DNA: TGTGCCAGCAGTTACTCGACAGATAGCAATCAGCCCCAGCATTTT.

This chain connects TRBV3-1 (or the pseudogene TRBV3-2) to TRBJ2-1; D possibly corresponds to TRBD2 (5 bases). This CDR3 has 15 amino acids. Deletions cut 1 base from V and 8 bases from J, with 15 bases between. Germline CDR1 reads LGHDT; CDR2 reads YNNKEL (reference sequence). CDR3 loop: CASSQGLALNHEQFF. The CDR3 DNA sequence: TGTGCCAGCAGCCAAGGGCTAGCTCTTAACCATGAGCAGTTCTTC.

This clone has a single count. The chain is built from TRBV5-4 and TRBJ2-6; D is unresolved. V gave up 4 bases and J gave up 0 bases, with 14 bases separating them. CDR1 and CDR2 from the germline V gene are SGHNT and YYREEE (reference sequence). This CDR3 is 17 amino acids long. In nucleotides, the CDR3 is TGTGCCAGCAGCCCTTCAGCCCTCCTCTCTGGGGCCAACGTCCTGACTTTC. Translated, it gives CASSPSALLSGANVLTF.

V usage is TRBV18 and J usage is TRBJ1-4; D is possibly TRBD1 (5 bases). The CDR3 totals 18 residues. The ends were cut back, 3 bases at V and 5 bases at J, with 22 bases in the middle. Germline V gene lookup returns CDR1 KGHSH and CDR2 LQKENI. DNA for the CDR3: TGTGCCAGCTCACCTTACCCCCCCCAGGCCCAGGGAAATGAAAAACTGTTTTTT. It translates to CASSPYPPQAQGNEKLFF.

The rearrangement uses TRBV7-8 and TRBJ1-2, with 9 bases lining up with TRBD1. The germline CDR1 and CDR2 sequences are SGHVS and FQNEAQ. The CDR3 runs 19 residues. The junction had 18 bases not matched to a gene; V was cut back by 2 bases and J by 5 bases. CDR3 in DNA: TGTGCCAGCAGCTTATCGGCATCGGACAGGGGCAGAGTTGGGTATGGCTACACCTTC. Amino acid sequence: CASSLSASDRGRVGYGYTF.

The chain couples TRBV9 to TRBJ2-1; 7 bases are shared with TRBD1. The CDR3 is 14 amino acids. V lost 5 bases and J lost 4; bases outside the gene matches: 6. Germline-derived CDR1 and CDR2 are SGDLS and YYNGEE. The CDR3 DNA sequence: TGTGCCAGCAGGGTTGGACAGGAGTACAATGAGCAGTTCTTC. Translating it yields CASRVGQEYNEQFF.

The V and J genes are TRBV12-3 or TRBV12-4 and TRBJ1-2; D is unclear. The CDR3 is 13 residues long. Trimming took off 6 bases at V and 7 bases at J, with 15 bases between the two ends. The CDR3 loop reads CASSPTTMGGYTF. The CDR3 bases are TGTGCCAGCAGCCCTACCACCATGGGTGGCTACACCTTC.

The CDR3 spells CAITSGDLDTQYF. CDR3 in DNA: TGTGCCATAACTAGCGGGGACTTAGATACGCAGTATTTT. This chain connects TRBV10-3 to TRBJ2-3, with 10 bases identical to TRBD2. With 9 bases clipped from V and 5 bases from J, the junction kept 5 bases outside the gene matches. This CDR3 region has 13 residues. The germline CDR1 and CDR2 sequences are ENHRY and SYGVKD.

This clone was counted once. CDR3 in DNA: TGTGCCAGCAGCCCCGGGACAGCAGCATCAACTAATGAAAAACTGTTTTTT. Its protein product is CASSPGTAASTNEKLFF. The rearrangement links TRBV11-2 to TRBJ1-4, with 7 bases matching TRBD1. The length of the CDR3 is 17 residues. The V and J ends lost 5 bases and 0 bases, in that order; junction bases with no gene match: 9. Looked up from germline, CDR1 is SGHAT and CDR2 is FQNNGV.

The DNA for the CDR3 is TGCGCCAGCAGCTTGGCCCCCTCGACTGACAGCTCCTACGAGCAGTACTTC. This codes for CASSLAPSTDSSYEQYF. The chain combines TRBV5-1 with TRBJ2-7; maybe TRBD1 (5 bases). V was cut by 0 bases and J by 0 bases, with 16 bases left in between. The CDR3 covers 17 residues. CDR1 is SGHRS, CDR2 YFSETQ, per germline.

This chain connects TRBV5-4 to TRBJ2-7; no clear D gene. There are 14 residues in the CDR3. Germline CDR1 is SGHNT and CDR2 is YYREEE (reference sequence). Trimming shortened V by 1 base and J by 1 base, and 9 bases separated the two germline ends. The CDR3 nucleotides read TGTGCCAGCAGCTTGATCAGCAATTCCTACGAGCAGTACTTC. Its translation is CASSLISNSYEQYF.

This chain joins TRBV11-2 and TRBJ2-5; D is uncertain. Between the trimmed V and J ends, which lost 1 base and 2 bases, there was a span of 8 bases. CDR3 length equals 14 residues. CDR1 and CDR2 from the germline V gene are SGHAT and FQNNGV. The CDR3 coding sequence is TGTGCCAGCAGCTTAGGTGGACCACAAGAGACCCAGTACTTC. This sequence encodes CASSLGGPQETQYF.

J is TRBJ1-2 and V is TRBV10-3, with 7 positions matching TRBD1. The CDR3 extends over 14 amino acids. The germline gives CDR1 ENHRY, CDR2 SYGVKD. V shed 5 bases and J 2 bases; nucleotides not matched to a gene: 5. The DNA for the CDR3 is TGTGCCATCAGTTTCGGACAGGAAAACTATGGCTACACCTTC. This codes for CAISFGQENYGYTF.

The chain combines TRBV19 with TRBJ1-1; 9 bases are a match to TRBD1. CDR1 is LNHDA and CDR2 is SQIVND in the germline V gene (reference sequence). Germline trimming cut 6 bases from V and 6 bases from J; bases unmatched to any gene: 14. The length of the CDR3 is 16 residues. For the CDR3, the DNA is TGTGCCAGTAGCCCACAGGGGGCGGAAATTCACCCTGAAGCTTTCTTT. It yields the protein CASSPQGAEIHPEAFF.

This chain joins TRBV6-5 and TRBJ1-1; D is undetermined. The V gene's germline CDR1 is MNHEY and CDR2 SVGAGI. Trimming took off 4 bases at V and 5 bases at J, with 17 bases between the two ends. The CDR3 contains 15 residues. CDR3 DNA: TGTGCCAGCAGTTTGGCCTCAGGTAGTTGGACTGAAGCTTTCTTT. It codes for CASSLASGSWTEAFF.

This chain links TRBV6-1 with TRBJ1-5, with D maybe TRBD1 (5 bases). CDR3 length equals 17 residues. The ends were cut back, 0 bases at V and 1 base at J, with 13 bases in the middle. Per germline, CDR1 MNHNS and CDR2 SASEGT. CDR3 nucleotide sequence: TGTGCCAGCAGTGAAGCGGGATACAGGTTGAGCAATCAGCCCCAGCATTTT. As protein: CASSEAGYRLSNQPQHF.

The DNA for the CDR3 is TGTGCCAGTAAATTAGCGGGAGGTCGTTTTTCCGGGGAGCTGTTTTTT. Its protein product is CASKLAGGRFSGELFF. The genes are TRBV19 and TRBJ2-2; 10 nucleotides align to TRBD2. From germline, CDR1 is LNHDA and CDR2 SQIVND (reference sequence). CDR3 size: 16 residues. With 7 bases clipped from V and 6 bases from J, the junction kept 11 bases outside the gene matches.

This clone was detected a few times. This rearrangement joins TRBV3-1 (or the pseudogene TRBV3-2) to TRBJ2-1, with 14 bases identical to TRBD2. CDR1 and CDR2 (germline): LGHDT, YNNKEL (reference sequence). This CDR3 has 17 residues. Trimming took 4 bases from V and 3 from J; bases not matched to a gene: 5. CDR3: CASSPRGLAGGYNEQFF. CDR3 in DNA: TGTGCCAGCAGCCCCCGTGGACTAGCGGGGGGCTACAATGAGCAGTTCTTC.

The chain links TRBV3-1 (or the pseudogene TRBV3-2) to TRBJ2-5, with TRBD1 as a possible D gene (5 bases). The CDR3 runs 15 residues. Germline V gene data show CDR1 as LGHDT and CDR2 as YNNKEL (reference sequence). V lost 2 bases to trimming and J lost 1 base, with 11 bases between them. DNA of the CDR3: TGTGCCAGCAGCCAAACCACAGGCTTCCAAGAGACCCAGTACTTC. It codes for CASSQTTGFQETQYF.

V and J are TRBV7-6 and TRBJ2-3; 12 bases match TRBD2. Germline-derived CDR1 and CDR2 are SGHVS and FNYEAQ. The CDR3 has 18 residues. Unmatched junction bases numbered 5, after V lost 0 bases and J lost 1 base. The CDR3, as DNA: TGTGCCAGCAGCTTAGCCTCGACTAGCGGGGGTGGCACAGATACGCAGTATTTT. Translated, it gives CASSLASTSGGGTDTQYF. The complete variable domain, with remaining parts taken from reference TRBV7-6 and TRBJ2-3, reads GAGVSQSPRYKVTKRGQDVALRCDPISGHVSLYWYRQALGQGPEFLTYFNYEAQQDKSGLPNDRFSAERPEGSISTLTIQRTEQRDSAMYRCASSLASTSGGGTDTQYFGPGTRLTVL.

This clone has more than one count but fewer than ten. This chain uses TRBV6-5 with TRBJ1-2, with D hard to call. CDR3 length equals 11 residues. Germline CDR1 is MNHEY and CDR2 is SVGAGI. The V end was cut by 6 bases, the J end by 8 bases, with 10 bases between. The CDR3 region is CASRAGMGYTF. CDR3 sequence (DNA): TGTGCCAGCAGGGCGGGAATGGGCTACACCTTC.

CDR3 DNA sequence: TGTGCCAGCAGCCTACATCGACAGGGGGAGCCAGCGGGGGGCTACACCTTC. Amino acid sequence: CASSLHRQGEPAGGYTF. The chain couples TRBV27 to TRBJ1-2; 9 bases are shared with TRBD1. V gave up 6 bases and J gave up 8 bases; unmatched junction bases: 19. CDR1 and CDR2 from the germline V gene are MNHEY and SMNVEV (reference sequence). The CDR3 contains 17 residues.

The chain employs TRBV5-1 and TRBJ1-2; weak D call: TRBD1 (5 bases). Germline V gives CDR1 SGHRS, CDR2 YFSETQ. V shed 0 bases and J shed 4 bases, with 10 bases lying between them. There are 14 residues in the CDR3. This chain's CDR3 is CASSLDQGLYGYTF. CDR3 DNA: TGCGCCAGCAGCTTGGATCAGGGCCTCTATGGCTACACCTTC. The full variable domain, rest sourced from reference TRBV5-1 and TRBJ1-2, is KAGVTQTPRYLIKTRGQQVTLSCSPISGHRSVSWYQQTPGQGLQFLFEYFSETQRNKGNFPGRFSGRQFSNSRSEMNVSTLELGDSALYLCASSLDQGLYGYTFGSGTRLTVV.

The chain is built from TRBV11-3 and TRBJ1-2; D not certain. Germline V gives CDR1 SGHNT, CDR2 YENEEA. V was cut by 5 bases and J by 8 bases, with 15 bases left in between. The CDR3 loop spans 13 amino acids. CDR3 sequence (DNA): TGTGCCAGCAGCGGAGGCCGGGTTAGGGGCTACACCTTC. It specifies CASSGGRVRGYTF. Variable domain in full (rest from reference TRBV11-3 and TRBJ1-2): EAGVVQSPRYKIIEKKQPVAFWCNPISGHNTLYWYLQNLGQGPELLIRYENEEAVDDSQLPKDRFSAERLKGVDSTLKIQPAELGDSAVYLCASSGGRVRGYTFGSGTRLTVV.

The genes are TRBV3-1 (or the pseudogene TRBV3-2) and TRBJ1-1; maybe TRBD1 (5 bases). Germline loops: CDR1 LGHDT, CDR2 YNNKEL (reference sequence). V shed 4 bases and J shed 7 bases, with 13 bases lying between them. The CDR3 is 13 amino acids. CDR3 sequence: CASSPRQTDEAFF. The CDR3 DNA reads TGTGCCAGCAGCCCCCGACAGACCGATGAAGCTTTCTTT.

The V and J genes are TRBV5-1 and TRBJ1-6; possible D gene TRBD1, 5 bases. Trimming shortened V by 4 bases and J by 5 bases, and 10 bases separated the two germline ends. Per the germline V gene, CDR1 is SGHRS and CDR2 is YFSETQ. The CDR3 has 14 amino acids. The CDR3 spells CASSKDSHNSPLHF. In nucleotides, the CDR3 is TGCGCCAGCAGCAAAGACAGTCATAATTCACCCCTCCACTTT.

The chain carries TRBV7-8 and TRBJ1-5; TRBD1 aligns across 7 bases. The CDR3 sequence is 16 residues long. Per germline, CDR1 SGHVS and CDR2 FQNEAQ. V was clipped by 7 bases and J by 3 bases; unmatched bases: 12. CDR3 nucleotides: TGTGCCAGCATCGAAACAGGGGCGACCAACAATCAGCCCCAGCATTTT. Protein sequence: CASIETGATNNQPQHF. Based on the CDR3 plus reference TRBV7-8 and TRBJ1-5, the full variable domain is GAGVSQSPRYKVAKRGQDVALRCDPISGHVSLFWYQQALGQGPEFLTYFQNEAQLDKSGLPSDRFFAERPEGSVSTLKIQRTQQEDSAVYLCASIETGATNNQPQHFGDGTRLSIL.

J is TRBJ1-3 and V is TRBV27; no firm D call. CDR3 length: 15 residues. Looked up from germline, CDR1 is MNHEY and CDR2 is SMNVEV (reference sequence). V dropped 2 bases and J dropped 0 bases, with 8 bases sitting between them. CDR3 in DNA: TGTGCCAGCAGTTTAGCGGGTCCCTCTGGAAACACCATATATTTT. It specifies CASSLAGPSGNTIYF.